This T cell receptor beta chain comes out of a study of early T cells in non-severe SARS-CoV-2 infection. About the study: The chains were unpaired, and the sequenced material was bulk RNA from unsorted whole blood. Study-level points and caveats: A preference for anti-spike CD8 responses marked VDJdb matching, which missed private and CD4 specificities.

In its sample, this clonotype was seen a few times. Its target is unknown. Individual cDNA molecules were tagged with unique molecular identifiers, the study reported. TCRdb re-called the 5' RACE reads through MiXCR, storing one row per CDR3 protein. This table has more than 65,000 distinct CDR3 sequences, about 4.6% appearing once. In germline, CDR1 is SGHRS, CDR2 YFSETQ. After removal of 5 bases from V and 0 bases from J, the junction contained 7 bases not matched to a gene. The CDR3 has 16 amino acids. This material consisted of whole blood, taken at baseline. The sequence came from an adult who was a healthcare worker with PCR-confirmed SARS-CoV-2 infection or an uninfected control (not recorded which). The donor label of this sample is uncertain. The V gene is TRBV5-1, the J gene TRBJ2-1; TRBD1 agrees at 8 bases. The chain's CDR3 is CASSQGAGTSYNEQFF. CDR3 DNA: TGCGCCAGCAGTCAGGGGGCGGGGACCTCCTACAATGAGCAGTTCTTC.